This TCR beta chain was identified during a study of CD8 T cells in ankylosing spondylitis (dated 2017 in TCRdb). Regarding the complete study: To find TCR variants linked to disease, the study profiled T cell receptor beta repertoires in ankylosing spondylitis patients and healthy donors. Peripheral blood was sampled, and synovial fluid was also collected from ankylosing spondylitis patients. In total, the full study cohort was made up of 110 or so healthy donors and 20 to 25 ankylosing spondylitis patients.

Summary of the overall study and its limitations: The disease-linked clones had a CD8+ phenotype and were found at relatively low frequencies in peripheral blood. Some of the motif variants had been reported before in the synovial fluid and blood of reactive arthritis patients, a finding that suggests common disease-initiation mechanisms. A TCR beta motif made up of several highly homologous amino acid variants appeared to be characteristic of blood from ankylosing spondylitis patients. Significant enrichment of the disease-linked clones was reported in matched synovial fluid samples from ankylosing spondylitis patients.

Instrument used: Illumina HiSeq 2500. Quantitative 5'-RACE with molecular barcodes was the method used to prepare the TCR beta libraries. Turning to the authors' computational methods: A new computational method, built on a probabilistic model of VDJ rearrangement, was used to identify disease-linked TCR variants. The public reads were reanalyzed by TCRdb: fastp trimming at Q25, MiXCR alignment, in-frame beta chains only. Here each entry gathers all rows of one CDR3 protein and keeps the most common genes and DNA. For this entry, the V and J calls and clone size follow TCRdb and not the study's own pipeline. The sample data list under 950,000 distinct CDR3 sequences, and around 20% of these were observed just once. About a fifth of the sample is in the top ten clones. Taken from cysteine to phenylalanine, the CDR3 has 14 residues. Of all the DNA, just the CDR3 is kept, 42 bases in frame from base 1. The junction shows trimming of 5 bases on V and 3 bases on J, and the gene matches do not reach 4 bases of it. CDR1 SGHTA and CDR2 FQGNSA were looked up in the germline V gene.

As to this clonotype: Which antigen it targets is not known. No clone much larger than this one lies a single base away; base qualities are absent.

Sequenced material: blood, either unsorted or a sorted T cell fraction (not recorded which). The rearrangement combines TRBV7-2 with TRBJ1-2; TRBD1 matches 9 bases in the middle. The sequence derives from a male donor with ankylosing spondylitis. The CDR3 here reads CASSPQGADYGYTF. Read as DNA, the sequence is TGTGCCAGCAGCCCACAGGGGGCCGACTATGGCTACACCTTC.